Below, one TCR beta chain is given with its context. Using immunoSEQ multiplex PCR, the repertoire was profiled, and TCRdb retains in-frame clones only, with some absent. The sample shows about 63,000 clones, approximately 90% of them seen only once. V was pared by 7 bases and J by 6 bases, with 13 bases between. The CDR3 spans 14 residues. The V gene's germline CDR1 is SNHLY and CDR2 FYNNEI. Blood sampling took place at baseline, cycle 4 day 1, and cycle 7 day 1. These data originate in a study of OX40 agonist ivuxolimab in advanced cancers. The V gene is TRBV2, the J gene TRBJ1-6; D is unresolved. The sample consisted of CD4+ or CD8+ T cells sorted from blood, taken in a trial of the OX40 agonist ivuxolimab. This TCR came from an adult with an advanced solid tumor such as melanoma, head and neck, liver or kidney cancer. CDR3 sequence (DNA): TGTGCCAGCACACCAACGCGGGGTAATTCACCCCTCCACTTT. The encoded protein is CASTPTRGNSPLHF.